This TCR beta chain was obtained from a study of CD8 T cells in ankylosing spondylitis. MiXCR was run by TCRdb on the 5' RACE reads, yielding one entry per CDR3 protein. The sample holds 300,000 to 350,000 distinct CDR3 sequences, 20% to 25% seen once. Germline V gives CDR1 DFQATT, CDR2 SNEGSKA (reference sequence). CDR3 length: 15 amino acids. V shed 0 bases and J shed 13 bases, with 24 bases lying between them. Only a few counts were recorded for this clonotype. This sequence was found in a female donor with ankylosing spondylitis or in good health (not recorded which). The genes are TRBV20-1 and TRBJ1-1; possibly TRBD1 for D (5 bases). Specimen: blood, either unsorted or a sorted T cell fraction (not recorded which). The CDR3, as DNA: TGCAGTGCTAGAGATCCGGTCAGGATAAACCTAAGGGGTTTCTTT. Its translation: CSARDPVRINLRGFF.